Shown below are 14 T cell receptor beta chains from a single sample sequenced in a study of CD8 T cells in ankylosing spondylitis. One entry per CDR3 protein results from TCRdb running MiXCR on the 5' RACE reads. The sample holds 150,000 to 200,000 distinct CDR3 sequences, 11% seen once. What was sequenced was blood, either unsorted or a sorted T cell fraction (not recorded which). The receptor source for this set is a male donor with ankylosing spondylitis or in good health (not recorded which).

This clonotype showed up many times. The chain combines TRBV5-1 with TRBJ2-2, with 9 bases identical to TRBD1. The CDR3 runs 16 residues. Unmatched junction bases numbered 8, after V lost 4 bases and J lost 4 bases. Germline CDR1 is SGHRS and CDR2 is YFSETQ. The CDR3 sequence is CASSQSSTGGTGELFF. The DNA of the CDR3 is TGCGCCAGCAGCCAATCCTCGACAGGGGGCACCGGGGAGCTGTTTTTT.

Concerning this clonotype itself: A much more abundant neighbour one base away suggests this may be a read error. The rearrangement links TRBV5-1 to TRBJ1-1; a weak D match, TRBD1 (6 bases). Germline CDR1 and CDR2: SGHRS and YFSETQ. The CDR3 is made up of 13 amino acids. The CDR3 coding sequence is TGCGTCAGCAGCTTACCCCGGACAGCTGAAGCTTTCTTT. Translating it yields CVSSLPRTAEAFF.

Many counts were recorded for this clonotype. This chain connects TRBV25-1 to TRBJ1-5; a weak D match, TRBD1 (6 bases). This CDR3 is built from 13 residues. Looked up from germline, CDR1 is MGHDK and CDR2 is SYGVNS. The ends were cut back, 6 bases at V and 2 bases at J, with 8 bases in the middle. CDR3 sequence: CASRGAGNQPQHF. CDR3 in DNA: TGTGCCAGCAGGGGGGCGGGCAATCAGCCCCAGCATTTT.

A single count supports this clonotype. A clone one base away is much larger, so this may be a read error. The chain employs TRBV29-1 and TRBJ2-3; D is perhaps TRBD2 (6 bases). The CDR3 has 15 amino acids. Germline loops: CDR1 SQVTM, CDR2 ANQGSEA. The CDR3 loop is CGVLVGTGNTDTQYF. CDR3 sequence (DNA): TGCGGCGTCCTCGTGGGGACTGGGAACACAGATACGCAGTATTTT.

This clonotype was seen repeatedly, ten times or more. V usage is TRBV6-2 or TRBV6-3 and J usage is TRBJ1-1; D unclear. Germline V CDR1 and CDR2: MNHEY, SVGEGT. V was shortened by 6 bases and J by 4 bases, with 9 bases between the two germline ends. The CDR3 covers 12 residues. CDR3 nucleotide sequence: TGTGCCAGCAGCCCCCACCGCACTGAAGCTTTCTTT. Translation gives CASSPHRTEAFF.

The chain is built from TRBV20-1 and TRBJ2-3, with 10 bases identical to TRBD2. V was clipped by 4 bases and J by 3 bases; unmatched bases: 4. The CDR3 totals 14 residues. In germline, CDR1 is DFQATT, CDR2 SNEGSKA (reference sequence). For the CDR3, the DNA is TGCAGTGCTAATCCTAGCGGGAGTACAGATACGCAGTATTTT. As protein: CSANPSGSTDTQYF.

This clonotype was seen a handful of times. The chain carries TRBV5-1 and TRBJ1-5, with no clear D. Germline assignment: CDR1 SGHRS and CDR2 YFSETQ. Trimming left V 0 bases short and J 7 bases short, with 8 bases between. The CDR3 totals 13 residues. Here the CDR3 DNA reads TGCGCCAGCAGCTTGGGGCCACTGCAGCCCCAGCATTTT. Protein: CASSLGPLQPQHF.

The sample holds many counts of this clonotype. CDR3 nucleotide sequence: TGTGCCAGCAGTCCGGGACAGGGCCGAGCCTACGAGCAGTACTTC. This gives the protein CASSPGQGRAYEQYF. The genes are TRBV28 and TRBJ2-7; 9 bases map to TRBD1. Unmatched junction bases numbered 7, after V lost 5 bases and J lost 2 bases. The CDR3 has 15 residues. Germline CDR1 reads MDHEN; CDR2 reads SYDVKM.

This clonotype occurred many times. The J gene is TRBJ2-2, the V gene TRBV9, with 11 bases identical to TRBD2. CDR3 size: 16 residues. Trimming cost V 5 bases and J 7 bases; bases outside gene matches: 10. The germline V gene has CDR1 SGDLS and CDR2 YYNGEE. The CDR3: CASSVTSGGGNGELFF. CDR3 nucleotide sequence: TGTGCCAGCAGTGTAACTAGCGGGGGAGGGAACGGGGAGCTGTTTTTT.

Here the CDR3 reads CASSQDLGRPLNTEAFF. The CDR3 DNA reads as TGCGCCAGCAGCCAAGATCTCGGGCGTCCTCTGAACACTGAAGCTTTCTTT. This sequence joins TRBV4-3 and TRBJ1-1, with D hard to call. V lost 0 bases, J lost 0 bases, and 14 bases lay in between. The CDR3 has 17 amino acids. Germline CDR1 is LGHNA and CDR2 is YSLEER.

Many counts were recorded for this clonotype. The chain is built from TRBV12-3 or TRBV12-4 and TRBJ2-1; 7 positions match TRBD2. V shed 2 bases and J 5 bases; nucleotides not matched to a gene: 0. This CDR3 region has 13 residues. The CDR3, as DNA: TGTGCCAGCAGTTTAAGCGGGAACAATGAGCAGTTCTTC. Encoded protein: CASSLSGNNEQFF.

A few counts support this clonotype. The genes are TRBV12-3 or TRBV12-4 and TRBJ2-5; the match to TRBD2 covers 8 bases. This CDR3 comprises 17 residues. The V and J ends lost 5 bases and 1 base, in that order; junction bases with no gene match: 12. The CDR3 sequence: CASSGPPRREVQETQYF. The CDR3 DNA follows: TGTGCCAGCAGTGGCCCCCCCCGGCGGGAGGTCCAAGAGACCCAGTACTTC.

This clonotype was observed a handful of times. The CDR3 bases are TGTGCCAGTAGTAACATAGCGGGGAGAGACACAGATACGCAGTATTTT. Its translation: CASSNIAGRDTDTQYF. This rearrangement joins TRBV19 to TRBJ2-3; 8 bases agree with TRBD2. J lost 2 bases, V lost 4 bases, and 8 bases had no gene match. From germline, CDR1 is LNHDA and CDR2 SQIVND (reference sequence). This CDR3 contains 16 residues.

The chain employs TRBV5-4 and TRBJ2-2; 7 positions match TRBD1. V trimming: 2 bases; J trimming: 8 bases; junction bases outside the gene matches: 3. Looked up from germline, CDR1 is SGHNT and CDR2 is YYREEE (reference sequence). The CDR3 runs to 13 residues. CDR3 region: CASSLQGMGELFF. Here the CDR3 DNA reads TGTGCCAGCAGCTTACAGGGGATGGGGGAGCTGTTTTTT.